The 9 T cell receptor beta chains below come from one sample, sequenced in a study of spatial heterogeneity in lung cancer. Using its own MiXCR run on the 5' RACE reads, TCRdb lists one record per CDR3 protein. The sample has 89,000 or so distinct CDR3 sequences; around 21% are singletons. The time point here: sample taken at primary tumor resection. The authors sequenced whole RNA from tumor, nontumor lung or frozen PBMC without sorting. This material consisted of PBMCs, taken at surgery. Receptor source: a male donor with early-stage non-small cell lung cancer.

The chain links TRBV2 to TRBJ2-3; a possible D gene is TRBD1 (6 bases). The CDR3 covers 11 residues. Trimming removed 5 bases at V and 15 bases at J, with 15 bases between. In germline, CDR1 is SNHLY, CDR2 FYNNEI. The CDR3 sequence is CASSKGQIFYF. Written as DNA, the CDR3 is TGTGCCAGCAGTAAAGGACAGATATTCTATTTT.

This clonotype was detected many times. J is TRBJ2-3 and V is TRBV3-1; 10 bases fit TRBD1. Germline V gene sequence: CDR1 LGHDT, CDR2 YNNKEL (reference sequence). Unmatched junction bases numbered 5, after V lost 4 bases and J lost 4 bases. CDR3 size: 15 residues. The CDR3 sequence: CASSPRDRGSDTQYF. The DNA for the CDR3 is TGTGCCAGCAGCCCCCGGGACAGGGGTTCAGATACGCAGTATTTT.

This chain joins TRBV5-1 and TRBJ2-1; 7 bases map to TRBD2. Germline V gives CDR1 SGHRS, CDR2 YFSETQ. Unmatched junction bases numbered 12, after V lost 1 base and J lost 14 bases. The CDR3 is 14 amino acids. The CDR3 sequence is CASSLNMAGVWEFF. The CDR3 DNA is TGCGCCAGCAGCTTGAATATGGCGGGAGTCTGGGAGTTCTTC.

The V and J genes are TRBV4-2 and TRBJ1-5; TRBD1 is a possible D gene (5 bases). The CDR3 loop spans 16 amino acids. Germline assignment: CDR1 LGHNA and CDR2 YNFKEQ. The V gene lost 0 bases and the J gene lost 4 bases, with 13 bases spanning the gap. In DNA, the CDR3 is TGTGCCAGCAGCCAAGAGAAGGGGACGGGGAATCAGCCCCAGCATTTT. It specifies CASSQEKGTGNQPQHF.

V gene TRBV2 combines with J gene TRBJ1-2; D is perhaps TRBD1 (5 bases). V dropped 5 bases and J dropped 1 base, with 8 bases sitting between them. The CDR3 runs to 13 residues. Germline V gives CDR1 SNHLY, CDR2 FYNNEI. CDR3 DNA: TGTGCCAGCAGTTCGACAGTTAACTATGGCTACACCTTC. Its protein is CASSSTVNYGYTF.

CDR3 region: CASRSGQTLNQPQHF. As DNA, the CDR3 is TGTGCCAGCAGGAGCGGACAGACCCTCAATCAGCCCCAGCATTTT. This chain links TRBV12-3 or TRBV12-4 with TRBJ1-5; TRBD1 is a possible D gene (6 bases). This CDR3 region has 15 residues. Trimming took off 6 bases at V and 3 bases at J, with 15 bases between the two ends.

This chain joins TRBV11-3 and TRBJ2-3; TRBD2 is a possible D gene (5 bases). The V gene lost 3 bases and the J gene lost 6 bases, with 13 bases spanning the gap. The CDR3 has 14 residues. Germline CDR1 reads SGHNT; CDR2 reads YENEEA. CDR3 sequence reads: CASSLISGGDTQYF. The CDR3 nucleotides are TGTGCCAGCAGCTTGATCAGCGGAGGTGATACGCAGTATTTT.

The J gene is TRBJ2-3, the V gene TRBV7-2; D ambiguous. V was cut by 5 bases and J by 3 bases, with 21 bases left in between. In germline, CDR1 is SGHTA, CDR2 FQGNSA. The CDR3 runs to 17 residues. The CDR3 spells CASSLPLGVSGTDTQYF. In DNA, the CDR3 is TGTGCCAGCAGCCTCCCCCTGGGCGTCTCTGGAACAGATACGCAGTATTTT. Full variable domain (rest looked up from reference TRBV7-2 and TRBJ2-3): GAGVSQSPSNKVTEKGKDVELRCDPISGHTALYWYRQSLGQGLEFLIYFQGNSAPDKSGLPSDRFSAERTGGSVSTLTIQRTQQEDSAVYLCASSLPLGVSGTDTQYFGPGTRLTVL.

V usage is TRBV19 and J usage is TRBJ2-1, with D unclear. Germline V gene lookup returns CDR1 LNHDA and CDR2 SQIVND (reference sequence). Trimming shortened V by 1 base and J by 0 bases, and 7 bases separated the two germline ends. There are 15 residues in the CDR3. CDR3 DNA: TGTGCCAGTAGTATAGGGCTTAACTCCTACAATGAGCAGTTCTTC. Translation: CASSIGLNSYNEQFF. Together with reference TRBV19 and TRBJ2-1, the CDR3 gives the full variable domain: DGGITQSPKYLFRKEGQNVTLSCEQNLNHDAMYWYRQDPGQGLRLIYYSQIVNDFQKGDIAEGYSVSREKKESFPLTVTSAQKNPTAFYLCASSIGLNSYNEQFFGPGTRLTVL.